This T cell receptor (beta chain) stems from a study of T cell responses to AZD1222 COVID-19 vaccine (dated by TCRdb to the early 2020s). General notes on the study: Because spike-specific TCR depth and breadth did not differ between the two schedules, AZD1222 recipients who got a second dose at roughly 4 weeks were pooled with those who got a second dose at roughly 12 weeks. A total of just over 230 trial participants underwent TCR sequencing, of whom roughly 210 had received two doses of AZD1222 and some 25 had received two doses of the MenACWY control vaccine. Trial participants were enrolled by age into 18-55, 56-69 and 70-plus year subgroups, with roughly 160, 29 and 62 TCR-sequenced participants respectively.

Spanning cysteine to phenylalanine, the CDR3 consists of 20 amino acids. The only DNA kept is the CDR3, 60 bases in frame from the first base. Based on the germline V gene, the CDR1 and CDR2 sequences are SNHLY and FYNNEI. V is pruned by 6 bases and J by 6 bases, leaving 18 bases of the junction without a gene match. The research as a whole found: Conclusions about previously exposed vaccinees were limited because only 6 or 7 AZD1222 recipients were SARS-CoV-2 seropositive at baseline. Nearly half of unique spike-specific TCRs reportedly recognized epitopes outside regions mutated in the B.1.351 and B.1.1.7 variants. A significant rise in spike-specific TCR breadth and depth was observed after two AZD1222 doses relative to day 0 and relative to MenACWY recipients. Because no day 14 peak-response samples were available, the repertoires could be characterized only after the peak T cell response. The whole spike protein was spanned by vaccine-associated CD4 TCRs, and dominant responses were seen in regions 160-218 and 743-854. Most participants were white British and females outnumbered males, and the authors suggested that clonal diversity may have been underestimated. In the small 56-69-year group, the increase in depth fell short of significance, most likely because of low power.

Details on this clone: Its antigen is currently not known. One base away there is no much larger clone; base qualities are not given.

The time point tag for this specimen amounts to: baseline before first vaccination. Vaccinee samples came from UK trials COV001 and COV002, including a single-blind randomized controlled phase 2/3 trial of AZD1222 (ChAdOx1 nCoV-19) in healthy adults. For TCRbeta chain sequencing, PBMC samples from trial participants were taken at day 0 and at day 28 after the second dose. The CDR3 regions of human TCRbeta chains were analyzed by immunosequencing. In the authors' own workflow: Repertoire TCRs were checked for matches against a reference library of SARS-CoV-2-specific TCRs that had been generated using the MIRA antigen-specificity platform. Breadth was defined as the fraction of unique TCRs that were SARS-CoV-2-associated, and depth was defined as the fraction of total T cells that were SARS-CoV-2-associated. Using the MIRA data, each spike-specific TCR was mapped to the spike region that the TCR reacts to and placed in a CD4 or CD8 class. Log10-transformed breadth and depth values were compared by one-way ANOVA with Sidak's multiple comparisons tests. This is the immuneACCESS table as TCRdb keeps it, with only in-frame sequences that have V and J called. A part of the clones is gone; compared with another copy, unresolved V genes explain less than half, and the rest is unexplained. The V and J calls and clone size come from that table; D and trimming were worked out from the DNA. For this sample the table gives about 170,000 clones, of which 75% to 90% were detected only once. The top ten clonotypes cover less than 3% of the sample.

The sample consisted of peripheral blood, taken on day 0 of AZD1222 vaccination. The TCR originated in an adult in good health. Recombination joined TRBV2 with TRBJ2-1, with TRBD2 matching 15 junction bases. The sequenced DNA: TGTGCCAGCAGGAGACGGACTAGCGGGAGGGTTCATTTAACGGGCAATGAGCAGTTCTTC. Its translation reads: CASRRRTSGRVHLTGNEQFF.